The rows below give T cell receptor beta chains drawn from one sample of a study of T cells after yellow fever vaccination. Each CDR3 protein is one row after TCRdb ran MiXCR on the 5' RACE reads. The data contain more than 95,000 distinct CDR3 sequences, about 15% of them seen just once; the ten biggest clones take up roughly 41%. The source material was CD8+ T cells sorted from PBMCs, sampled 5 days after the yellow fever booster vaccination. The receptors originated from a man aged 18 to 30 who received the YFV17D yellow fever vaccine. The CDR3 runs from the conserved cysteine through the conserved F or W.

v_gene	j_gene	CDR3aa
TRBV4-1	TRBJ1-5	CASSQDLGLQPQHF
TRBV12-3/TRBV12-4	TRBJ2-3	CASRLAGSASTDTQYF
TRBV6-5	TRBJ2-1	CASFKGNEQFF
TRBV11-2	TRBJ2-7	CASSGTPGRPYEQYF
TRBV24-1	TRBJ1-1	CASTTENMNTEAFF
TRBV4-3	TRBJ1-6	CASSQDLGADSPLHF
TRBV12-3/TRBV12-4	TRBJ2-7	CASSPLLAGGYEQYF
TRBV4-3	TRBJ2-1	CASSQGTYYNEQFF
TRBV20-1	TRBJ2-5	CSAKPMGETQYF
TRBV6-6	TRBJ1-1	CASSGQPNTEAFF
TRBV10-3	TRBJ1-1	CAIEKDENTEAFF
TRBV25-1	TRBJ1-4	CASSEFSGGEKLFF
TRBV27	TRBJ2-3	CASSRQDDTDTQYF
TRBV28	TRBJ2-7	CASSLRAGVGEQYF
TRBV6-2/TRBV6-3	TRBJ2-1	CASRRTSNYNEQFF
TRBV28	TRBJ2-4	CASSARLVPDIQYF
TRBV7-8	TRBJ1-6	CASSLELTSYNSPLHF
TRBV24-1	TRBJ2-3	CATRARDADTQYF
TRBV3-1	TRBJ2-5	CASSPITGPSQETQYF
TRBV7-3	TRBJ1-1	CASGTLGDTEAFF
TRBV28	TRBJ2-2	CASSPTIAGTGELFF
TRBV27	TRBJ2-2	CASSPRDQFTGELFF
TRBV15	TRBJ1-6	CATSRVGVGNSPLHF
TRBV6-1	TRBJ1-5	CASRSSGRTNQPQHF
TRBV7-9	TRBJ2-1	CASSQWTSDNEQFF
TRBV4-2	TRBJ1-1	CASRDPGTGLNTEAFF
TRBV24-1	TRBJ2-2	CATREDTGELFF
TRBV6-2/TRBV6-3	TRBJ2-2	CASEYRDTGELFF
TRBV7-9	TRBJ2-6	CASSLVEGSAGANVLTF
TRBV19	TRBJ2-3	CASSDLTGSRDTQYF
TRBV4-3	TRBJ1-5	CASSHSTGNNQPQHF
TRBV6-2/TRBV6-3	TRBJ2-3	CASSHTGGADTQYF
TRBV29-1	TRBJ1-2	CSVRQGEDYGYTF
TRBV7-2	TRBJ2-3	CASSLGPPDTQYF
TRBV11-2	TRBJ2-5	CASSSLGMYQETQYF
TRBV6-4	TRBJ2-1	CASSDDERGGYNEQFF
TRBV7-9	TRBJ2-1	CASSSQLDVDNEQFF
TRBV4-3	TRBJ2-4	CASSQEGGADIQYF
TRBV29-1	TRBJ1-2	CSVDTGTGMGGYTF
TRBV11-2	TRBJ2-5	CASSFTSPETQYF
TRBV9	TRBJ2-5	CASSGGQQETQYF
TRBV5-4	TRBJ2-3	CASSLAGSLGTDTQYF
TRBV12-3/TRBV12-4	TRBJ1-2	CASSPSDPNYGYTF
TRBV19	TRBJ1-1	CASSVDTWNTEAFF
TRBV4-3	TRBJ2-3	CASSPNRPLAGGQDTQYF
TRBV7-9	TRBJ1-5	CASSSSLTGPDQPQHF
TRBV5-1	TRBJ2-2	CASSSDRPRGELFF
TRBV14	TRBJ2-5	CASSQDFSPVQGEILETQYF
TRBV14	TRBJ2-1	CASSQDRGPLTYNEQFF
TRBV12-3/TRBV12-4	TRBJ2-1	CASSPGGGWNEQFF
TRBV29-1	TRBJ1-1	CSALILTEAFF
TRBV20-1	TRBJ2-2	CSARDLREGSYTGELFF
TRBV29-1	TRBJ2-1	CSPIGSSGNEQFF
TRBV4-3	TRBJ2-7	CASSQLATSSYEQYF
TRBV7-6	TRBJ2-2	CASSPHADAGELFF
TRBV5-4	TRBJ2-7	CASSSGLLGSYEQYF
TRBV6-5	TRBJ1-2	CASSYSWGQPNYGYTF
TRBV4-3	TRBJ2-3	CASSQAWRGQGDTQYF
TRBV29-1	TRBJ2-5	CSVEDGMGETQYF
TRBV9	TRBJ1-1	CASSPRDGENTEAFF